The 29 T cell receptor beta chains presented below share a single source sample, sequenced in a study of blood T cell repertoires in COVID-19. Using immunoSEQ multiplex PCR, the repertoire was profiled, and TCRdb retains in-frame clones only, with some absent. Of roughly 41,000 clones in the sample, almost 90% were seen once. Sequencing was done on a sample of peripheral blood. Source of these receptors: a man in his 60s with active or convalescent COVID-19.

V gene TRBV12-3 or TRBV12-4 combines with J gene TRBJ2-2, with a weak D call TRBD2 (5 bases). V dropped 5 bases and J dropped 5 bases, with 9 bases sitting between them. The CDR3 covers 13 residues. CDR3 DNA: TGTGCCAGCAGTGACCCGGGAACCGGGGAGCTGTTTTTT. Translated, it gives CASSDPGTGELFF.

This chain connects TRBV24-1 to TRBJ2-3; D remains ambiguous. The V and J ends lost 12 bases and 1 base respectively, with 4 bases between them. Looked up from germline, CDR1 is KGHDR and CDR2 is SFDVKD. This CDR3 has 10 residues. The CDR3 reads CALCTDTQYF. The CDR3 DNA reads TGTGCCTTATGCACAGATACGCAGTATTTT.

The CDR3 coding sequence is TGTGCCACCAGTGACCCCCGGACAGGGTCGGAGACCCAGTACTTC. It specifies CATSDPRTGSETQYF. The J gene is TRBJ2-5, the V gene TRBV24-1; 8 positions match TRBD1. This CDR3 is 15 amino acids long. The junction had 8 bases not matched to a gene; V was cut back by 4 bases and J by 5 bases. The V gene's germline CDR1 is KGHDR and CDR2 SFDVKD.

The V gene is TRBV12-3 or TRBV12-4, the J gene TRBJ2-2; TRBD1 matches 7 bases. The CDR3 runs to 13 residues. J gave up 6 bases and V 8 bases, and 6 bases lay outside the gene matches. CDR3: CASRQGRAGELFF. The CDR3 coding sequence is TGTGCCAGCCGACAGGGAAGGGCCGGGGAGCTGTTTTTT.

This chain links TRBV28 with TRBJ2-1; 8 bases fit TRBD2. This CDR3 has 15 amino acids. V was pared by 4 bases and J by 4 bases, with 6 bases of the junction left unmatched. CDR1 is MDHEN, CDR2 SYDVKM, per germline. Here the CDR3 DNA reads TGTGCCAGCAGTTATACTAGCGGACGTTACAATGAGCAGTTCTTC. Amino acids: CASSYTSGRYNEQFF. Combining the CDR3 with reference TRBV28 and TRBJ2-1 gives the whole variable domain DVKVTQSSRYLVKRTGEKVFLECVQDMDHENMFWYRQDPGLGLRLIYFSYDVKMKEKGDIPEGYSVSREKKERFSLILESASTNQTSMYLCASSYTSGRYNEQFFGPGTRLTVL.

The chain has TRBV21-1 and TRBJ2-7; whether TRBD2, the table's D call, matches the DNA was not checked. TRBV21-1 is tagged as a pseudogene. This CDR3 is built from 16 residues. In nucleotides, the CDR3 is TGTGCCCACCCTAAAGCCTATAGTTCCATTTTGAATGAGCAGTACTTC. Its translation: CAHPKAYSSILNEQYF.

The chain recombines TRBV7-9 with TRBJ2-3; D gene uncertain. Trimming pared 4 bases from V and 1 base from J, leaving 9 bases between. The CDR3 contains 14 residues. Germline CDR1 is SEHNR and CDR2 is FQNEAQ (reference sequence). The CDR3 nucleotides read TGTGCCAGCAGCTCGATAACAGGCACAGATACGCAGTATTTT. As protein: CASSSITGTDTQYF.

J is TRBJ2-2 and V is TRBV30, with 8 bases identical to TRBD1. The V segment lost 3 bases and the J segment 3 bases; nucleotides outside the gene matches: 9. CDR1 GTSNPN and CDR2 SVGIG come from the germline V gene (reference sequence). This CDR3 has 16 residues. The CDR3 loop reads CAWSYLGQGYTGELFF. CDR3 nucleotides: TGTGCCTGGAGCTACCTAGGACAGGGATACACCGGGGAGCTGTTTTTT.

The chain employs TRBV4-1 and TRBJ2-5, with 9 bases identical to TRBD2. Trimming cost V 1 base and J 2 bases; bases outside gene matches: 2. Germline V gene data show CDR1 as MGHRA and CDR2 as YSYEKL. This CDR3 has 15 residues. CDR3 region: CASSQGTSVQETQYF. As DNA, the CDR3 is TGCGCCAGCAGCCAAGGGACTAGCGTGCAAGAGACCCAGTACTTC.

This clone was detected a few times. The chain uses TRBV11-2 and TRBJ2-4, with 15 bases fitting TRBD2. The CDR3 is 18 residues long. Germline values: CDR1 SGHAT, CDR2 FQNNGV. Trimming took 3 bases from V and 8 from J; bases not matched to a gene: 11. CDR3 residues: CASSLGSLGLAGGDIQYF. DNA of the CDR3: TGTGCCAGCAGCTTGGGATCCCTGGGACTAGCGGGAGGTGACATTCAGTACTTC.

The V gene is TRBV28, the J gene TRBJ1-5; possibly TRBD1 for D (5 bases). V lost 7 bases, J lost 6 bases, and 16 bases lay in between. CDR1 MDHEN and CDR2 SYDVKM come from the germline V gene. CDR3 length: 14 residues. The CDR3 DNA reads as TGTGCCAGCACCACAACAGGATTGGTTCAGCCCCAGCATTTT. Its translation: CASTTTGLVQPQHF.

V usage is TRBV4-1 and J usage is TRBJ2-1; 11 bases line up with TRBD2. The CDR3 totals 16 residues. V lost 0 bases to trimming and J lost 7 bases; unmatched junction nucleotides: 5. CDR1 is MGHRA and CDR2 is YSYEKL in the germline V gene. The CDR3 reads CASSQDRASGRNEQFF. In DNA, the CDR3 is TGCGCCAGCAGCCAAGATAGGGCTAGCGGGAGGAATGAGCAGTTCTTC.

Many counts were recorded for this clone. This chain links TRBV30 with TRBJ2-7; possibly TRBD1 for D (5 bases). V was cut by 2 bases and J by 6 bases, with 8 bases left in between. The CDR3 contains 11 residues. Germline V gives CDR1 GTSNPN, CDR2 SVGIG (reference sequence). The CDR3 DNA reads TGTGCCTGGAGTCAGGGTACCGAGCAGTACTTC. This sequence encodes CAWSQGTEQYF.

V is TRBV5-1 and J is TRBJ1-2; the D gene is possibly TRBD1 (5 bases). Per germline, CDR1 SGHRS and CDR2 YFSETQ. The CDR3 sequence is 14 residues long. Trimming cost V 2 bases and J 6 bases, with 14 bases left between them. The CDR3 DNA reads TGCGCCAGCAGCTTTCCGGACAACCCCAATGGCTACACCTTC. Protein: CASSFPDNPNGYTF. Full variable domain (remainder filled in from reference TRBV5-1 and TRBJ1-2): KAGVTQTPRYLIKTRGQQVTLSCSPISGHRSVSWYQQTPGQGLQFLFEYFSETQRNKGNFPGRFSGRQFSNSRSEMNVSTLELGDSALYLCASSFPDNPNGYTFGSGTRLTVV.

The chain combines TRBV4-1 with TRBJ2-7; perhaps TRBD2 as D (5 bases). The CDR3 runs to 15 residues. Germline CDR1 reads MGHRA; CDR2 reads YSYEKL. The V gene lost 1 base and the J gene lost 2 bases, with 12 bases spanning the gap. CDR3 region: CASSQGFGITYEQYF. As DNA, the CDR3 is TGCGCCAGCAGCCAAGGATTCGGGATCACCTACGAGCAGTACTTC.

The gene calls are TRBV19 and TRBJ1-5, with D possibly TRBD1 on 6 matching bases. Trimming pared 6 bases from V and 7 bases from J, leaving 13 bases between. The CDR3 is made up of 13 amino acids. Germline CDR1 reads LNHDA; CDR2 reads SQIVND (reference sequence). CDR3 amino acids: CASRFTGTQPQHF. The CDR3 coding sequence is TGTGCCAGTAGGTTTACAGGGACCCAGCCCCAGCATTTT. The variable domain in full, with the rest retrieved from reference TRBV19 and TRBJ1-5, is DGGITQSPKYLFRKEGQNVTLSCEQNLNHDAMYWYRQDPGQGLRLIYYSQIVNDFQKGDIAEGYSVSREKKESFPLTVTSAQKNPTAFYLCASRFTGTQPQHFGDGTRLSIL.

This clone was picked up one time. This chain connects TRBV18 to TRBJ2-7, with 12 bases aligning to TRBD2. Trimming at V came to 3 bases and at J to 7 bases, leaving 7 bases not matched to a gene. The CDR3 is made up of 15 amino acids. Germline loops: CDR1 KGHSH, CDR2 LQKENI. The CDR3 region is CASSPNRGTSGEQYF. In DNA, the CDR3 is TGTGCCAGCTCACCTAACCGAGGGACTAGCGGGGAGCAGTACTTC. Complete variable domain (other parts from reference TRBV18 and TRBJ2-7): NAGVMQNPRHLVRRRGQEARLRCSPMKGHSHVYWYRQLPEEGLKFMVYLQKENIIDESGMPKERFSAEFPKEGPSILRIQQVVRGDSAAYFCASSPNRGTSGEQYFGPGTRLTVT.

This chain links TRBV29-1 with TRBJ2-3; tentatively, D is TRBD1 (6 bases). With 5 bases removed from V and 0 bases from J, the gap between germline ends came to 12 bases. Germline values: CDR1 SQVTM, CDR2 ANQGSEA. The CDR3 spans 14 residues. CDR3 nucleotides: TGCAGCGTTTTACAGGGCCCTAGCACAGATACGCAGTATTTT. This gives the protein CSVLQGPSTDTQYF.

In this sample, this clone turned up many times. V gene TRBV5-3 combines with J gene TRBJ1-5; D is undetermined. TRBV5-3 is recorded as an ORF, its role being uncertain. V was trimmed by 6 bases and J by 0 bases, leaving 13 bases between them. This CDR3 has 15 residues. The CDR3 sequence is CARNTGRYSNQPQHF. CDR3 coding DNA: TGTGCCAGAAATACGGGGAGGTATAGCAATCAGCCCCAGCATTTT.

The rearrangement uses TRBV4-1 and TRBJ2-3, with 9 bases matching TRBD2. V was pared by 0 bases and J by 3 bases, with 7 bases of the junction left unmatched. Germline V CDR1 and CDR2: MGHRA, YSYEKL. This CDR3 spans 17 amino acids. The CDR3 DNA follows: TGCGCCAGCAGCCAAGATCACGGTAGCGGGAGAACAGATACGCAGTATTTT. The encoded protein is CASSQDHGSGRTDTQYF.

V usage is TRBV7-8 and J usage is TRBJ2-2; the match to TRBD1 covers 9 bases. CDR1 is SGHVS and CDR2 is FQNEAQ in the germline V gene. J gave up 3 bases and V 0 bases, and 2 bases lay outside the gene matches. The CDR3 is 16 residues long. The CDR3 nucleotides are TGTGCCAGCAGCTTAGCGCGGGACAGGGACACCGGGGAGCTGTTTTTT. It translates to CASSLARDRDTGELFF.

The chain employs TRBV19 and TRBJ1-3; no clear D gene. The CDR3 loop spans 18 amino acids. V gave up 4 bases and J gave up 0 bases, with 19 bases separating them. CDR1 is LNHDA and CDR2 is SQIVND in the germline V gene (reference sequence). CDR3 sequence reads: CASSTGGPQTISGNTIYF. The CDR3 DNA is TGTGCCAGTAGTACAGGAGGGCCCCAAACCATCTCTGGAAACACCATATATTTT.

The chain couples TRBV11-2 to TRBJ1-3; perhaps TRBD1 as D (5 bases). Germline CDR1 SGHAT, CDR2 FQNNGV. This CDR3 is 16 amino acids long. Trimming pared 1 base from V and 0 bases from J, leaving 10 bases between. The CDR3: CASSLGQGFSGNTIYF. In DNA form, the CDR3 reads TGTGCCAGCAGCTTAGGGCAGGGCTTCTCTGGAAACACCATATATTTT.

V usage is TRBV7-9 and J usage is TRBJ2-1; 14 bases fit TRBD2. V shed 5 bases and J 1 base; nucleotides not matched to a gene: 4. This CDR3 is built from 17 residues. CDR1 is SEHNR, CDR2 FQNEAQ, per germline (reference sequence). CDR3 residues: CASSRTSGRRSYNEQFF. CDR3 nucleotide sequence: TGTGCCAGCAGCCGGACTAGCGGGAGGCGGTCCTACAATGAGCAGTTCTTC.

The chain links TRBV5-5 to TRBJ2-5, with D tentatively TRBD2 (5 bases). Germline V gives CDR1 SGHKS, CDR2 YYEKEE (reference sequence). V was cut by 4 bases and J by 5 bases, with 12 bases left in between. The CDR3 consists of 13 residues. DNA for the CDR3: TGTGCCAGCAGCCCGACTACACGGGAGACCCAGTACTTC. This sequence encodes CASSPTTRETQYF.

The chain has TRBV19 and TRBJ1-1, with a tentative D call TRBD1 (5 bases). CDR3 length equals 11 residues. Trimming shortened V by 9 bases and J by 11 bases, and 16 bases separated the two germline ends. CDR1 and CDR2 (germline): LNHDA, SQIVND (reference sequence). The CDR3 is CASKRWGVAFF. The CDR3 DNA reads TGTGCCAGCAAAAGGTGGGGGGTGGCTTTCTTT.

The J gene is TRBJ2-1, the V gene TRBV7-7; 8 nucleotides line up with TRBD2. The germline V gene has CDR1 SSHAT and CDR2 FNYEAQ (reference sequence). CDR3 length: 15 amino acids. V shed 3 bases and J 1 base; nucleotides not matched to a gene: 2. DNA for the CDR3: TGTGCCAGCAGCTTTGTAGCGGGATCCTACAATGAGCAGTTCTTC. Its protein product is CASSFVAGSYNEQFF.

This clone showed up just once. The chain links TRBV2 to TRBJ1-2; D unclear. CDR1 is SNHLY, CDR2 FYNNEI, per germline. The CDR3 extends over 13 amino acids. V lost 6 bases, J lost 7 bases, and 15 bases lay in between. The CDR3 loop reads CASSEHEAPGYTF. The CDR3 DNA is TGTGCCAGCAGCGAGCATGAGGCGCCTGGCTACACCTTC.

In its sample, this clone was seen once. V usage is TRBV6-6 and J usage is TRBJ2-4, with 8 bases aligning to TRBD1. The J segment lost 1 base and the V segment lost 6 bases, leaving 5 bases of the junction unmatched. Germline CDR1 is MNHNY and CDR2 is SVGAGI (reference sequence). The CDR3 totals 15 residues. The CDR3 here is CASRNRTGAKNIQYF. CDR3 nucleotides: TGTGCCAGCAGAAATAGGACAGGGGCCAAAAACATTCAGTACTTC.